The present T cell receptor beta chain was sequenced within a study of monozygotic twins with inflammatory bowel disease. Per germline, CDR1 SGHTA and CDR2 FQGTGA. This CDR3 has 12 amino acids. Using the 5' RACE reads, TCRdb records one entry per CDR3 protein without DNA. This table lists more than 300,000 distinct CDR3 sequences. A word on this clonotype: Its cognate antigen is unknown.

Whole-study findings and limits: Comparison of concordant versus discordant twins revealed no difference in repertoire similarity, possibly due to limited power. The analysis failed to separate different T cell subtypes. What may have added variability to patient repertoires is that immunosuppressive treatments differed.

The authors drew 2.5 to 3 ml of blood from each donor. The chain is built from TRBV7-3 and TRBJ2-1. This clonotype was sampled from a human donor with ulcerative colitis or Crohn's disease, or a healthy co-twin of an affected twin (not recorded which). The specimen was blood. The CDR3: CASSSAANEQFF.